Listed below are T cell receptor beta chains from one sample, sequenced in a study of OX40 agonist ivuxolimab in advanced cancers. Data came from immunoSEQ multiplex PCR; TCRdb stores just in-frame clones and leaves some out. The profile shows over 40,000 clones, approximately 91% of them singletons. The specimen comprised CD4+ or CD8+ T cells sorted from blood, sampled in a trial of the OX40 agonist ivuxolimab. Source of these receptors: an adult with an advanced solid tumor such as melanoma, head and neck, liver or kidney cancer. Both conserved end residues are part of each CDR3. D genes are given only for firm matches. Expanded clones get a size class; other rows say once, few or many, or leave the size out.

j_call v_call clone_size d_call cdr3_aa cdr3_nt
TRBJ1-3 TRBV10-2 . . CASSRGREGNTIYF TGCGCCAGCAGCCGGGGCAGGGAAGGAAACACCATATATTTT
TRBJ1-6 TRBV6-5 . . CASRELLKSPLHF TGTGCCAGCAGAGAACTATTAAAATCGCCCCTCCACTTT
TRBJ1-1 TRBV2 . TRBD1 CASTQGGGNTEAFF TGTGCCAGCACCCAGGGGGGGGGCAACACTGAAGCTTTCTTT
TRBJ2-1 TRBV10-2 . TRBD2 CASRVAGTYEQFF TGCGCCAGCAGGGTAGCGGGTACATATGAGCAGTTCTTC
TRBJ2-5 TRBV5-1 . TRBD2 CASSTGLAGIQETQYF TGCGCCAGCAGCACAGGACTAGCGGGGATCCAAGAGACCCAGTACTTC
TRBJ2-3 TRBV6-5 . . CASREGPGSTDTQYF TGTGCCAGCAGGGAGGGGCCAGGCAGCACAGATACGCAGTATTTT
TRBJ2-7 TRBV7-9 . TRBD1 CASSSGQGISYEQYF TGTGCCAGCAGCTCGGGACAGGGGATCTCCTACGAGCAGTACTTC
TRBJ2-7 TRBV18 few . CASSPQGSSTNEQYF TGTGCCAGCTCACCCCAGGGGAGTTCAACCAACGAGCAGTACTTC
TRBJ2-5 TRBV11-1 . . CASSLVDRYQETQYF TGTGCCAGCAGCTTAGTTGACAGGTACCAAGAGACCCAGTACTTC
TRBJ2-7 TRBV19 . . CASSTETGYEQYF TGTGCCAGTAGTACCGAGACAGGCTACGAGCAGTACTTC
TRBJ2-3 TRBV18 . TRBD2 CASSPAIAGGTDTQYF TGTGCCAGCTCACCAGCGATCGCGGGGGGCACAGATACGCAGTATTTT
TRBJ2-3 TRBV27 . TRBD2 CASSLPSTSGASTDTQYF TGTGCCAGCAGTTTACCCTCGACTAGCGGGGCTAGCACAGATACGCAGTATTTT
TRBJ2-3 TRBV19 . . CASSSHGDTQYF TGTGCCAGTAGTTCCCATGGAGATACGCAGTATTTT
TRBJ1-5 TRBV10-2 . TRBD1 CASRGTGKGSGQPQHF TGCGCCAGCAGAGGGACAGGGAAGGGTTCGGGTCAGCCCCAGCATTTT
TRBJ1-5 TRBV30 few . CAWSRDSNQPQHF TGTGCCTGGAGTAGGGACAGCAATCAGCCCCAGCATTTT
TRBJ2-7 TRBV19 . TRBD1 CASSILPGQGIHEQYF TGTGCCAGTAGTATCCTACCGGGACAGGGGATCCACGAGCAGTACTTC
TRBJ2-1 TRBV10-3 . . CAISDPGPRRNEQFF TGTGCCATCAGCGATCCGGGACCACGAAGAAATGAGCAGTTCTTC
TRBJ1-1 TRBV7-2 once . CASSLVAGGNMNTEAFF TGTGCCAGCAGCTTAGTGGCGGGGGGCAATATGAACACTGAAGCTTTCTTT
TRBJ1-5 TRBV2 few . CASSDNLDSNQPQHF TGTGCCAGCAGTGACAACTTAGATAGCAATCAGCCCCAGCATTTT
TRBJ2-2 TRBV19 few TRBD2 CASSTSGLAEQAGELFF TGTGCCAGTAGTACCTCGGGACTAGCGGAACAAGCCGGGGAGCTGTTTTTT
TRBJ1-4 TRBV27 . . CASSLGGLANEKLFF TGTGCCAGCAGTTTAGGGGGGTTGGCTAATGAAAAACTGTTTTTT
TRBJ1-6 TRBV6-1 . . CASSEAPNGRVDSPLHF TGTGCCAGCAGTGAAGCGCCCAACGGAAGGGTAGACTCACCCCTCCACTTT
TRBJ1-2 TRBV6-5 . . CASRIIQGLDYGYTF TGTGCCAGCAGGATCATACAGGGTCTGGACTATGGCTACACCTTC
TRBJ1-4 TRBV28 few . CASIHGRGFGEKLFF TGTGCCAGTATACATGGGAGGGGCTTTGGTGAAAAACTGTTTTTT
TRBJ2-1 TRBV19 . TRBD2 CASTNTGGRTYNEQFF TGTGCCAGTACCAACACGGGGGGGCGTACCTACAATGAGCAGTTCTTC
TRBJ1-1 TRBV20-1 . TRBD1 CSARGQEVLIF TGCAGTGCTCGGGGACAGGAGGTTTTAATCTTT
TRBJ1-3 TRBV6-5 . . CASSYYGYSLGNTIYF TGTGCCAGCAGTTACTACGGGTACTCACTCGGAAACACCATATATTTT
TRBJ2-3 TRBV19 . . CASSIGGAGFGTDTQYF TGTGCCAGTAGTATAGGTGGCGCAGGGTTCGGCACAGATACGCAGTATTTT
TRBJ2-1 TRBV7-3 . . CASSSAPRGSTGGNEQFF TGTGCCAGCAGCTCCGCCCCCCGAGGGTCGACCGGGGGAAATGAGCAGTTCTTC
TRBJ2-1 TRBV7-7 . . CASSPGTYYNEQFF TGTGCTAGCAGCCCCGGGACCTATTACAATGAGCAGTTCTTC
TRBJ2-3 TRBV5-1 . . CASSLDPDTQYF TGCGCCAGCAGCTTGGACCCCGATACGCAGTATTTT
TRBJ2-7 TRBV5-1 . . CASSPRTGNYEQYF TGCGCCAGCAGCCCTCGGACTGGAAACTACGAGCAGTACTTC
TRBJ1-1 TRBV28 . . CASSLAGAWGGTEAFF TGTGCCAGCAGTTTGGCAGGGGCCTGGGGAGGGACTGAAGCTTTCTTT
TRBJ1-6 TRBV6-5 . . CASTTDTFSPLHF TGTGCCAGCACCACAGACACCTTCTCACCCCTCCACTTT
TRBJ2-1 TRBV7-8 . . CASSLPGTHSYNEQFF TGTGCCAGCAGCTTACCCGGGACGCACTCCTACAATGAGCAGTTCTTC
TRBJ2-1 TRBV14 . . CASSQVIAGNQFF TGTGCCAGCAGCCAAGTTATAGCAGGGAATCAATTCTTC
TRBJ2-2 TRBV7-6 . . CASSRDPTGELFF TGTGCCAGCAGCCGCGATCCCACCGGGGAGCTGTTTTTT
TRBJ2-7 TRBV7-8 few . CASSPGAPAYEQYF TGTGCCAGCAGCCCAGGAGCCCCCGCCTACGAGCAGTACTTC
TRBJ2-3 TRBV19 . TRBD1 CASSYQHGAGGSTDTQYF TGTGCCAGTAGTTACCAACATGGAGCAGGGGGTAGCACAGATACGCAGTATTTT
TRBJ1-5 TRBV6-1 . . CASSVREAIQPQHF TGTGCCAGCAGTGTGAGGGAGGCAATTCAGCCCCAGCATTTT
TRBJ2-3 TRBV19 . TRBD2 CASSKGGRSFTDTQYF TGTGCCAGTAGTAAGGGCGGGAGATCTTTCACAGATACGCAGTATTTT